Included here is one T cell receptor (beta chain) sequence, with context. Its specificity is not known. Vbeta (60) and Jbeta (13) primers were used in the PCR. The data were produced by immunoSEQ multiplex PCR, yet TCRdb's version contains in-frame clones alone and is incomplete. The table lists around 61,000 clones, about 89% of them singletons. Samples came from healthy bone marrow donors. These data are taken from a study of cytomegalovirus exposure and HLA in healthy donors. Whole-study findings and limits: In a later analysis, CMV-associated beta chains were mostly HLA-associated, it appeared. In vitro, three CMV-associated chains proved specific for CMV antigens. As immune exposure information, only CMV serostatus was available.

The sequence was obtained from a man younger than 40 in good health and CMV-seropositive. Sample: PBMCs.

The DNA of the CDR3 is TGCGCCAGCAGCTCTAGAGCAGGGGGCACTAATGAAAAACTGTTTTTT. This encodes CASSSRAGGTNEKLFF. The chain carries TRBV5-1 and TRBJ1-4; 8 nucleotides agree with TRBD1. Germline V gene sequence: CDR1 SGHRS, CDR2 YFSETQ. With V trimmed by 3 bases and J by 2 bases, 6 bases remained unmatched. The CDR3 is made up of 16 amino acids.